This passage covers 32 T cell receptor beta chains from one sample sequenced in a study of long-term antiretroviral therapy in people with HIV. Researchers ran immunoSEQ v3.0 at survey level. Profiling relied on immunoSEQ multiplex PCR, and the TCRdb table lists in-frame clones only, not all of them. The table records tens of thousands of clones, over 90% of them present only once. The specimen comprised unsorted PBMCs, sampled 7.6 years after starting antiretroviral therapy. All receptors derive from a woman aged 40 to 50 with HIV.

The chain is built from TRBV2 and TRBJ1-2, with unresolved D. CDR1 is SNHLY and CDR2 is FYNNEI in the germline V gene. The CDR3 totals 13 residues. V was pared by 7 bases and J by 3 bases, with 12 bases between. The CDR3 loop reads CASTQGGDYGYTF. The CDR3 bases are TGTGCCAGCACCCAAGGAGGAGACTATGGCTACACCTTC.

The chain combines TRBV2 with TRBJ2-2, with 12 bases that match TRBD2. Germline values: CDR1 SNHLY, CDR2 FYNNEI. This CDR3 region has 15 residues. V gave up 6 bases and J gave up 3 bases; unmatched junction bases: 2. The CDR3 reads CASRLAGGDTGELFF. CDR3 DNA: TGTGCCAGCAGACTAGCGGGGGGAGACACCGGGGAGCTGTTTTTT.

V usage is TRBV11-2 and J usage is TRBJ1-6; no reliable D call. Germline V gene lookup returns CDR1 SGHAT and CDR2 FQNNGV. The V and J ends lost 1 base and 0 bases respectively, with 13 bases between them. The CDR3 has 18 residues. The CDR3, as DNA: TGTGCCAGCAGCTTAGTTATTGGGAGGAGCTCCTATAATTCACCCCTCCACTTT. Its translation is CASSLVIGRSSYNSPLHF.

V is TRBV2 and J is TRBJ1-2; TRBD1 is a possible D gene (5 bases). In germline, CDR1 is SNHLY, CDR2 FYNNEI. The CDR3 sequence is 16 residues long. The ends were cut back, 5 bases at V and 1 base at J, with 17 bases in the middle. CDR3 nucleotide sequence: TGTGCCAGCAGTCCTTCCACAGGCCTACTTAACTATGGCTACACCTTC. It codes for CASSPSTGLLNYGYTF.

This chain joins TRBV5-4 and TRBJ1-2; D perhaps matches TRBD1 (6 bases). V shed 4 bases and J shed 3 bases, with 16 bases lying between them. The CDR3 extends over 15 amino acids. Germline CDR1 reads SGHNT; CDR2 reads YYREEE (reference sequence). The CDR3 is CASSQVTGSDYGYTF. CDR3 in DNA: TGTGCCAGCAGCCAAGTAACAGGGTCTGACTATGGCTACACCTTC. The whole variable domain, filled in from reference TRBV5-4 and TRBJ1-2, reads ETGVTQSPTHLIKTRGQQVTLRCSSQSGHNTVSWYQQALGQGPQFIFQYYREEENGRGNFPPRFSGLQFPNYSSELNVNALELDDSALYLCASSQVTGSDYGYTFGSGTRLTVV.

This clone was observed a single time. The rearrangement links TRBV6-4 to TRBJ1-3, with D possibly matching TRBD1 (6 bases). The CDR3 length is 14 residues. CDR1 MRHNA and CDR2 SNTAGT come from the germline V gene. The V end was cut by 6 bases, the J end by 3 bases, with 12 bases between. CDR3 in amino acids: CASRDGQFGNTIYF. CDR3 DNA: TGTGCCAGCAGGGATGGACAGTTTGGAAACACCATATATTTT.

The CDR3 is CASSLAGGLQNTEAFF. CDR3 in DNA: TGTGCCAGCAGCTTAGCGGGGGGCCTTCAGAACACTGAAGCTTTCTTT. The V gene is TRBV7-2, the J gene TRBJ1-1, with D perhaps TRBD1 (6 bases). Between the trimmed V and J ends, which lost 0 bases and 1 base, there was a span of 12 bases. From germline, CDR1 is SGHTA and CDR2 FQGNSA. This CDR3 spans 16 amino acids.

This chain joins TRBV7-9 and TRBJ1-3, with D uncertain. V was shortened by 5 bases and J by 0 bases, with 11 bases between the two germline ends. The germline CDR1 and CDR2 sequences are SEHNR and FQNEAQ (reference sequence). The CDR3 has 15 amino acids. The CDR3 sequence: CASSHQVLSGNTIYF. The CDR3 DNA sequence: TGTGCCAGCAGCCACCAGGTCCTCTCTGGAAACACCATATATTTT.

The J gene is TRBJ2-3, the V gene TRBV6-5; 7 bases match TRBD1. Germline V CDR1 and CDR2: MNHEY, SVGAGI. The J segment lost 1 base and the V segment lost 6 bases, leaving 7 bases of the junction unmatched. This CDR3 contains 15 residues. The CDR3 loop is CASRRQGLGTDTQYF. The CDR3 nucleotides read TGTGCCAGCAGAAGACAGGGCTTAGGCACAGATACGCAGTATTTT.

J is TRBJ1-2 and V is TRBV27; 8 nucleotides line up with TRBD1. This CDR3 is built from 16 residues. The V segment lost 5 bases and the J segment 5 bases; nucleotides outside the gene matches: 13. From germline, CDR1 is MNHEY and CDR2 SMNVEV (reference sequence). The CDR3 sequence is CASSPRTGLINYGYTF. The CDR3 nucleotides read TGTGCCAGCAGTCCACGGACAGGGCTTATCAATTATGGCTACACCTTC.

This chain uses TRBV29-1 with TRBJ2-7; D is unresolved. Between the trimmed V and J ends, which lost 5 bases and 6 bases, there was a span of 11 bases. The germline V gene has CDR1 SQVTM and CDR2 ANQGSEA. This CDR3 contains 11 residues. The CDR3 DNA reads as TGCAGCGTTTGGTCTCCGGGCGAGCAGTACTTC. It is translated as CSVWSPGEQYF.

A single count supports this clone. The rearrangement joins TRBV5-4 to TRBJ1-2; 7 bases line up with TRBD1. This CDR3 comprises 15 residues. Per germline, CDR1 SGHNT and CDR2 YYREEE (reference sequence). Losses at the gene ends were 4 bases for V and 3 bases for J; bases not matched to a gene: 9. The CDR3 reads CASSPDRSAYYGYTF. The CDR3 coding sequence is TGTGCCAGCAGCCCGGACAGGTCCGCATACTATGGCTACACCTTC.

The chain links TRBV2 to TRBJ1-4; D is uncertain. This CDR3 is 15 amino acids long. CDR1 SNHLY and CDR2 FYNNEI come from the germline V gene. V was pared by 4 bases and J by 3 bases, with 12 bases between. CDR3 region: CASSAGQAPNEKLFF. The CDR3 nucleotides are TGTGCCAGCAGTGCCGGCCAGGCCCCTAATGAAAAACTGTTTTTT. Full variable domain (missing parts from reference TRBV2 and TRBJ1-4): EPEVTQTPSHQVTQMGQEVILRCVPISNHLYFYWYRQILGQKVEFLVSFYNNEISEKSEIFDDQFSVERPDGSNFTLKIRSTKLEDSAMYFCASSAGQAPNEKLFFGSGTQLSVL.

The chain carries TRBV19 and TRBJ1-6; TRBD1 is a possible D gene (5 bases). The CDR3 has 15 amino acids. V shed 9 bases and J shed 7 bases, with 19 bases lying between them. CDR1 and CDR2 (germline): LNHDA, SQIVND (reference sequence). Here the CDR3 DNA reads TGTGCCAGCCACCTCGGGCAGGGCTTGAATTCACCCCTCCACTTT. This gives the protein CASHLGQGLNSPLHF.

J is TRBJ2-5 and V is TRBV5-6; D uncertain. Trimming shortened V by 4 bases and J by 2 bases, and 9 bases separated the two germline ends. The CDR3 totals 13 residues. Germline values: CDR1 SGHDT, CDR2 YYEEEE. The CDR3 spells CASSLRRQETQYF. In DNA form, the CDR3 reads TGTGCCAGCAGCCTGCGACGGCAAGAGACCCAGTACTTC.

The rearrangement links TRBV11-2 to TRBJ1-3; D gene unclear. V gave up 6 bases and J gave up 2 bases, with 17 bases separating them. The CDR3 contains 16 residues. Germline V lookup: CDR1 SGHAT, CDR2 FQNNGV. CDR3 residues: CASSYGRHDPGNTIYF. The DNA for the CDR3 is TGTGCCAGCAGTTATGGCCGACATGACCCTGGAAACACCATATATTTT. Full variable domain (rest looked up from reference TRBV11-2 and TRBJ1-3): EAGVAQSPRYKIIEKRQSVAFWCNPISGHATLYWYQQILGQGPKLLIQFQNNGVVDDSQLPKDRFSAERLKGVDSTLKIQPAKLEDSAVYLCASSYGRHDPGNTIYFGEGSWLTVV.

The chain employs TRBV11-3 and TRBJ1-1, with D perhaps matching TRBD1 (6 bases). Between the trimmed V and J ends, which lost 6 bases and 10 bases, there was a span of 30 bases. The germline V gene has CDR1 SGHNT and CDR2 YENEEA. The CDR3 totals 17 residues. CDR3 sequence reads: CASRPVYENREAARAFF. In nucleotides, the CDR3 is TGTGCCAGCAGACCAGTTTATGAAAACAGGGAGGCCGCGAGAGCTTTCTTT.

V usage is TRBV4-1 and J usage is TRBJ2-1, with D unresolved. Germline V gene lookup returns CDR1 MGHRA and CDR2 YSYEKL. Deletions cut 3 bases from V and 0 bases from J, with 12 bases between. The CDR3 is 16 residues long. CDR3: CASSQVDILSYNEQFF. The CDR3, as DNA: TGCGCCAGCAGCCAGGTAGACATCCTCTCCTACAATGAGCAGTTCTTC.

V usage is TRBV30 and J usage is TRBJ1-3; 8 bases match TRBD1. Germline V gene lookup returns CDR1 GTSNPN and CDR2 SVGIG (reference sequence). The CDR3 is 17 amino acids. Germline trimming cut 5 bases from V and 0 bases from J; bases unmatched to any gene: 12. This CDR3 reads CAWGLGQGANSGNTIYF. CDR3 sequence (DNA): TGTGCCTGGGGACTAGGGCAGGGGGCTAACTCTGGAAACACCATATATTTT.

By proportion, this clone is medium-sized. V is TRBV12-5 and J is TRBJ1-1, with 7 positions matching TRBD1. The germline CDR1 and CDR2 sequences are LGHNT and FRNRAP. V was pared by 4 bases and J by 2 bases, with 7 bases of the junction left unmatched. The CDR3 loop spans 15 amino acids. CDR3 sequence: CASGSGGTANTEAFF. The CDR3 nucleotides are TGTGCTAGTGGTTCGGGCGGGACAGCTAACACTGAAGCTTTCTTT.

The gene calls are TRBV10-3 and TRBJ1-2; 8 nucleotides align to TRBD1. The CDR3 sequence is 13 residues long. CDR1 ENHRY and CDR2 SYGVKD come from the germline V gene. The V segment lost 3 bases and the J segment 8 bases; nucleotides outside the gene matches: 5. CDR3 nucleotide sequence: TGTGCCATCAGTGACGACAGGGGCTTCGGCTACACCTTC. Protein: CAISDDRGFGYTF.

The chain carries TRBV27 and TRBJ1-2; no clear D gene. Looked up from germline, CDR1 is MNHEY and CDR2 is SMNVEV (reference sequence). V lost 4 bases to trimming and J lost 3 bases, with 12 bases between them. This CDR3 has 14 amino acids. CDR3 in amino acids: CASSSGTFDYGYTF. The CDR3 DNA sequence: TGTGCCAGCAGTTCCGGCACCTTTGACTATGGCTACACCTTC.

The rearrangement uses TRBV18 and TRBJ1-2, with TRBD1 identical over 9 bases. Germline V lookup: CDR1 KGHSH, CDR2 LQKENI. The CDR3 is 15 residues long. After removal of 5 bases from V and 6 bases from J, the junction contained 10 bases not matched to a gene. This chain's CDR3 is CASSKPGQGSNGYTF. The CDR3 nucleotides are TGTGCCAGCTCAAAACCGGGACAGGGATCGAATGGCTACACCTTC.

This clone was seen once. For the CDR3, the DNA is TGTGCCTGGAGTAGTAGGGGGACCCTAAACACTGAAGCTTTCTTT. It codes for CAWSSRGTLNTEAFF. This chain links TRBV30 with TRBJ1-1; tentatively, D is TRBD1 (6 bases). CDR1 and CDR2 (germline): GTSNPN, SVGIG (reference sequence). With 2 bases removed from V and 2 bases from J, the gap between germline ends came to 15 bases. There are 15 residues in the CDR3.

In this sample, this clone turned up once. The J gene is TRBJ2-5, the V gene TRBV30; D tentatively fits TRBD1 or TRBD2 (5 bases each). V was pared by 3 bases and J by 2 bases, with 7 bases between. The germline CDR1 and CDR2 sequences are GTSNPN and SVGIG (reference sequence). The CDR3 runs to 12 residues. The CDR3 DNA sequence: TGTGCCTGGAGCGGGGCTCAAGAGACCCAGTACTTC. This gives the protein CAWSGAQETQYF.

The chain carries TRBV10-3 and TRBJ1-5, with D uncertain. V lost 7 bases and J lost 9, with 13 bases in between. Germline V gene data show CDR1 as ENHRY and CDR2 as SYGVKD. The CDR3 is made up of 12 amino acids. This CDR3 is CAITDGSGPQHF. DNA for the CDR3: TGTGCCATCACCGACGGAAGTGGGCCCCAGCATTTT.

The chain is built from TRBV2 and TRBJ1-2; D not certain. The CDR3 runs to 14 residues. Trimming left V 4 bases short and J 5 bases short, with 14 bases between. The V gene's germline CDR1 is SNHLY and CDR2 FYNNEI. The CDR3 loop is CASSVAQSTYGYTF. The CDR3 bases are TGTGCCAGCAGTGTAGCGCAGTCCACTTATGGCTACACCTTC.

This chain connects TRBV5-6 to TRBJ1-1, with D unresolved. V lost 0 bases to trimming and J lost 1 base, with 4 bases between them. Germline V gives CDR1 SGHDT, CDR2 YYEEEE. CDR3 length: 13 amino acids. This CDR3 is CASSLGGNTEAFF. CDR3 DNA sequence: TGTGCCAGCAGCTTGGGTGGGAACACTGAAGCTTTCTTT. Complete variable domain (other parts from reference TRBV5-6 and TRBJ1-1): DAGVTQSPTHLIKTRGQQVTLRCSPKSGHDTVSWYQQALGQGPQFIFQYYEEEERQRGNFPDRFSGHQFPNYSSELNVNALLLGDSALYLCASSLGGNTEAFFGQGTRLTVV.

The chain has TRBV30 and TRBJ1-2, with TRBD1 as a possible D gene (6 bases). This CDR3 contains 13 residues. Germline-derived CDR1 and CDR2 are GTSNPN and SVGIG (reference sequence). V was clipped by 2 bases and J by 5 bases, with 12 bases between them. CDR3 sequence: CAWSLGQRYGYTF. The CDR3 DNA reads TGTGCCTGGAGTCTGGGACAACGTTATGGCTACACCTTC.

The chain is built from TRBV4-2 and TRBJ2-1; possible D gene TRBD2, 5 bases. The V and J ends lost 0 bases and 0 bases respectively, with 21 bases between them. Germline V gene data show CDR1 as LGHNA and CDR2 as YNFKEQ. The CDR3 is 20 residues long. The CDR3 is CASSQDRAAPSSSSYNEQFF. The CDR3 DNA reads TGTGCCAGCAGCCAAGATCGAGCGGCGCCGAGCTCAAGCTCCTACAATGAGCAGTTCTTC.

The chain carries TRBV9 and TRBJ1-2; unclear D gene. CDR3 length: 14 amino acids. Germline V lookup: CDR1 SGDLS, CDR2 YYNGEE. Trimming removed 0 bases from V and 3 bases from J, with 9 bases in between. Here the CDR3 DNA reads TGTGCCAGCAGCGTAGGGGCGGAGGACTATGGCTACACCTTC. Residues: CASSVGAEDYGYTF.

The genes are TRBV7-8 and TRBJ2-7; D unresolved. The CDR3 is 15 residues long. Germline V gene data show CDR1 as SGHVS and CDR2 as FQNEAQ. The V and J ends lost 1 base and 2 bases respectively, with 12 bases between them. The CDR3 spells CASSLVSQATYEQYF. DNA for the CDR3: TGTGCCAGCAGCTTAGTTAGTCAGGCAACCTACGAGCAGTACTTC.